This TCR beta chain is drawn from a study of blood T cell repertoires in COVID-19. In the study overall: The study drew acute and convalescent COVID-19 samples from the United States, Italy and Spain.

Germline CDR1 reads SEHNR; CDR2 reads FQNEAQ (reference sequence). CDR3 length: 14 residues. Between the trimmed V and J ends, which lost 5 bases and 2 bases, there was a span of 10 bases. Recruits, aged about 18 to 95 years, lived in 24 US areas. Original data processing: Estimates of nucleated cell counts were drawn from the amplification of reference gene primers. Assay: immunoSEQ multiplex PCR; the TCRdb copy retains only in-frame clones and omits some. V, J and clone size derive from that table, while D and trimming were established from the DNA sequence. Found here are under 200,000 clones, around 88% of them singletons; the top ten hold 4.5% to 6.5%.

The clonotype was recovered from a man in his forties with acute COVID-19. Sequencing input: PBMCs or T cells enriched from blood (not recorded which). The gene calls are TRBV7-9 and TRBJ2-4; maybe TRBD1 (5 bases). The CDR3 nucleotides are TGTGCCAGCAGCCGTGGACAAACCAAAAACATTCAGTACTTC. This codes for CASSRGQTKNIQYF.